These 32 T cell receptor beta chains were sequenced from one sample in a study of cytomegalovirus exposure and HLA in healthy donors. Use of 60 Vbeta and 13 Jbeta primers characterized the PCR. Only in-frame clones appear in the TCRdb table, and some are missing; sequencing was by immunoSEQ multiplex PCR. In the table there are roughly 130,000 clones, around four fifths of which are singletons. Sequenced material: PBMCs. The origin of the receptors is a middle-aged woman in good health and CMV-seropositive.

This sequence joins TRBV6-1 and TRBJ2-2; 8 nucleotides agree with TRBD2. CDR1 is MNHNS, CDR2 SASEGT, per germline. CDR3 length: 17 amino acids. V dropped 1 base and J dropped 3; count of bases not matched to a gene: 7. The CDR3 DNA sequence: TGTGCCAGCAGTGAAGGGCGGGGGGAAATCGACACCGGGGAGCTGTTTTTT. This translates into CASSEGRGEIDTGELFF.

The V gene is TRBV27, the J gene TRBJ2-7; TRBD1 is a possible D gene (5 bases). The CDR3 length is 13 residues. Between the trimmed V and J ends, which lost 6 bases and 7 bases, there was a span of 16 bases. Germline V gives CDR1 MNHEY, CDR2 SMNVEV (reference sequence). The CDR3 reads CASSRPGSEEQYF. The CDR3 DNA sequence: TGTGCCAGCAGCCGACCAGGGTCGGAGGAGCAGTACTTC.

The chain uses TRBV29-1 and TRBJ1-2, with D possibly matching TRBD1 (6 bases). Trimming stripped 6 bases from V and 3 bases from J, with 23 bases between. Germline CDR1 is SQVTM and CDR2 is ANQGSEA. The CDR3 totals 16 residues. In nucleotides, the CDR3 is TGCAGCGTCGTCACCGGGAAGGGGGTTGGAGACTATGGCTACACCTTC. Translating it yields CSVVTGKGVGDYGYTF.

The rearrangement uses TRBV5-1 and TRBJ2-5; 7 nucleotides align to TRBD2. V trimming: 3 bases; J trimming: 1 base; junction bases outside the gene matches: 3. The length of the CDR3 is 14 residues. From germline, CDR1 is SGHRS and CDR2 YFSETQ. CDR3 protein: CASSWGGGQETQYF. The CDR3 coding sequence is TGCGCCAGCAGCTGGGGCGGGGGCCAAGAGACCCAGTACTTC.

The chain combines TRBV5-1 with TRBJ2-7; weak D call: TRBD2 (6 bases). There are 15 residues in the CDR3. The germline CDR1 and CDR2 sequences are SGHRS and YFSETQ. Trimming pared 4 bases from V and 0 bases from J, leaving 14 bases between. As DNA, the CDR3 is TGCGCCAGCAGCCCCGGGGACTTGGCCTCCTACGAGCAGTACTTC. Amino acids: CASSPGDLASYEQYF.

This chain uses TRBV9 with TRBJ2-5, with TRBD1 identical over 7 bases. TRBJ2-7 matches the DNA end more closely, so the J call is doubtful. CDR1 SGDLS and CDR2 YYNGEE come from the germline V gene. The CDR3 consists of 14 residues. The DNA for the CDR3 is TGTGCCAGCAGCGTAGGAGACAGGGTGAACGAGCAGTACTTC. Translating gives CASSVGDRVNEQYF.

The chain uses TRBV9 and TRBJ2-5; 8 bases match TRBD2. The CDR3 covers 14 residues. CDR1 SGDLS and CDR2 YYNGEE come from the germline V gene. V dropped 1 base and J dropped 5; count of bases not matched to a gene: 4. CDR3 DNA: TGTGCCAGCAGCGTACCGGGAGGGGTGGAGACCCAGTACTTC. Its protein is CASSVPGGVETQYF.

The rearrangement joins TRBV12-5 to TRBJ2-3; 12 bases match TRBD2. V was clipped by 8 bases and J by 6 bases; unmatched bases: 6. This CDR3 has 14 residues. The V gene's germline CDR1 is LGHNT and CDR2 FRNRAP. The CDR3, as DNA: TGTGCTAGTAGACTAGCGGGAGATTGGGATACGCAGTATTTT. Its protein is CASRLAGDWDTQYF.

The CDR3 loop reads CAISEAAGGSSGANVLTF. In nucleotides, the CDR3 is TGTGCCATCAGTGAGGCGGCGGGGGGGAGCTCTGGGGCCAACGTCCTGACTTTC. This chain joins TRBV10-3 and TRBJ2-6; 9 nucleotides align to TRBD2. CDR1 and CDR2 from the germline V gene are ENHRY and SYGVKD. V was pared by 2 bases and J by 0 bases, with 5 bases of the junction left unmatched. The CDR3 has 18 residues.

The gene calls are TRBV2 and TRBJ2-6; 9 bases match TRBD1. Per germline, CDR1 SNHLY and CDR2 FYNNEI. Germline trimming cut 6 bases from V and 6 bases from J; bases unmatched to any gene: 9. This CDR3 comprises 16 residues. The CDR3 bases are TGTGCCAGCAGGAATAACAGGGGGCGTGAGGCCAACGTCCTGACTTTC. Its protein product is CASRNNRGREANVLTF.

This clone was picked up one time. V gene TRBV6-4 combines with J gene TRBJ2-3; TRBD2 aligns across 8 bases. The V gene's germline CDR1 is MRHNA and CDR2 SNTAGT. The junction had 9 bases not matched to a gene; V was cut back by 4 bases and J by 3 bases. The CDR3 is made up of 16 amino acids. CDR3 sequence reads: CASSGLAGRKTDTQYF. The CDR3 DNA reads TGTGCCAGCAGTGGGTTAGCGGGAAGGAAAACAGATACGCAGTATTTT.

The rearrangement joins TRBV27 to TRBJ2-2, with 8 bases matching TRBD1. The germline V gene has CDR1 MNHEY and CDR2 SMNVEV (reference sequence). The CDR3 loop spans 13 amino acids. Unmatched junction bases numbered 7, after V lost 8 bases and J lost 8 bases. The CDR3 DNA reads as TGTGCCAGCCGTACAGGGGGTGGGGGGGAGCTGTTTTTT. As protein: CASRTGGGGELFF.

This chain connects TRBV6-5 to TRBJ1-2; D remains unclear. The length of the CDR3 is 14 residues. Germline CDR1 MNHEY, CDR2 SVGAGI. Trimming stripped 5 bases from V and 4 bases from J, with 14 bases between. The chain's CDR3 is CASSTTGIRYGYTF. In nucleotides, the CDR3 is TGTGCCAGCAGTACCACCGGGATCCGCTATGGCTACACCTTC.

This chain joins TRBV19 and TRBJ1-3, with a possible D match to TRBD1 (6 bases). Looked up from germline, CDR1 is LNHDA and CDR2 is SQIVND (reference sequence). CDR3 length: 15 residues. Between the trimmed V and J ends, which lost 3 bases and 3 bases, there was a span of 12 bases. This CDR3 is CASSMWQGRGNTIYF. CDR3 nucleotide sequence: TGTGCCAGTAGTATGTGGCAGGGGCGTGGAAACACCATATATTTT.

The chain joins TRBV9 to TRBJ1-1; weak D call: TRBD1 (6 bases). The V end lost 3 bases, the J end lost 6 bases, and 9 bases lay between the germline ends. The CDR3 sequence is 12 residues long. Germline-derived CDR1 and CDR2 are SGDLS and YYNGEE. The CDR3 region is CASSETGSEAFF. The CDR3 DNA reads TGTGCCAGCAGCGAAACAGGGTCTGAAGCTTTCTTT.

V and J are TRBV9 and TRBJ2-2, with 8 bases matching TRBD2. The germline V gene encodes CDR1 SGDLS and CDR2 YYNGEE. This CDR3 has 15 amino acids. V was pared by 2 bases and J by 4 bases, with 4 bases of the junction left unmatched. CDR3 sequence (DNA): TGTGCCAGCAGCGTCGGGGGGGCAATCACCGGGGAGCTGTTTTTT. Its translation: CASSVGGAITGELFF.

The chain employs TRBV9 and TRBJ2-5; D is perhaps TRBD1 (6 bases). Trimming pared 3 bases from V and 2 bases from J, leaving 11 bases between. The germline V gene has CDR1 SGDLS and CDR2 YYNGEE. There are 14 residues in the CDR3. CDR3 sequence (DNA): TGTGCCAGCAGCGAGACAGGTCCTCAAGAGACCCAGTACTTC. Amino acids: CASSETGPQETQYF.

The chain employs TRBV5-4 and TRBJ1-6; the D gene is possibly TRBD1 (6 bases). The germline V gene encodes CDR1 SGHNT and CDR2 YYREEE (reference sequence). Trimming removed 2 bases from V and 7 bases from J, with 19 bases in between. This CDR3 region has 17 residues. This chain's CDR3 is CASSFSPHRDSNSPLHF. CDR3 DNA: TGTGCCAGCAGCTTTTCACCCCACAGGGATAGCAATTCACCCCTCCACTTT.

This chain links TRBV5-4 with TRBJ2-5; D may be TRBD1 (6 bases). Per the germline V gene, CDR1 is SGHNT and CDR2 is YYREEE (reference sequence). The V and J ends lost 4 bases and 2 bases respectively, with 9 bases between them. The CDR3 is made up of 13 amino acids. The CDR3 region is CASSRTEQETQYF. The CDR3 coding sequence is TGTGCCAGCAGCCGGACAGAGCAAGAGACCCAGTACTTC.

This chain uses TRBV19 with TRBJ1-3; unclear D gene. V lost 11 bases, J lost 0 bases, and 14 bases lay in between. The V gene's germline CDR1 is LNHDA and CDR2 SQIVND (reference sequence). The CDR3 contains 14 residues. The CDR3 DNA reads TGTGCCGCACGACGGGAAGCCTCTGGAAACACCATATATTTT. Its protein product is CAARREASGNTIYF.

This chain joins TRBV25-1 and TRBJ1-2, with D uncertain. The germline V gene has CDR1 MGHDK and CDR2 SYGVNS. The CDR3 sequence is 11 residues long. Trimming shortened V by 5 bases and J by 8 bases, and 9 bases separated the two germline ends. The CDR3 sequence: CASSHRVGYTF. The CDR3 coding sequence is TGTGCCAGCAGTCACCGCGTCGGCTACACCTTC.

This clone was seen a single time. V usage is TRBV28 and J usage is TRBJ2-7, with 7 nucleotides matching TRBD2. The J segment lost 2 bases and the V segment lost 4 bases, leaving 2 bases of the junction unmatched. In germline, CDR1 is MDHEN, CDR2 SYDVKM. This CDR3 region has 13 residues. The CDR3, as DNA: TGTGCCAGCAGTTACGGGGGGACCTACGAGCAGTACTTC. This sequence encodes CASSYGGTYEQYF. Full variable domain (remainder filled in from reference TRBV28 and TRBJ2-7): DVKVTQSSRYLVKRTGEKVFLECVQDMDHENMFWYRQDPGLGLRLIYFSYDVKMKEKGDIPEGYSVSREKKERFSLILESASTNQTSMYLCASSYGGTYEQYFGPGTRLTVT.

V is TRBV6-1 and J is TRBJ2-1; 9 nucleotides align to TRBD2. CDR3 size: 16 residues. J lost 3 bases, V lost 0 bases, and 3 bases had no gene match. Germline assignment: CDR1 MNHNS and CDR2 SASEGT. The CDR3 protein is CASSEARGGFYNEQFF. CDR3 bases: TGTGCCAGCAGTGAAGCGCGGGGGGGCTTCTACAATGAGCAGTTCTTC.

This clone was seen a handful of times. The chain links TRBV5-6 to TRBJ2-7; maybe TRBD2 (6 bases). The CDR3 is made up of 16 amino acids. Germline V CDR1 and CDR2: SGHDT, YYEEEE. V dropped 2 bases and J dropped 4 bases, with 19 bases sitting between them. In DNA form, the CDR3 reads TGTGCCAGCAGCTTAGGGGTGACTCCTGGGGGGTACGAGCAGTACTTC. This translates into CASSLGVTPGGYEQYF.

This clone showed up just a few times. The chain links TRBV10-1 to TRBJ2-1; 8 bases are shared with TRBD2. J was trimmed by 0 bases and V by 7 bases; bases with no gene match: 5. This CDR3 has 15 amino acids. Per germline, CDR1 WNHNN and CDR2 SYGVQD (reference sequence). The CDR3, as DNA: TGCGCCAGCAAAATAGCGGGGAGCTCCTACAATGAGCAGTTCTTC. This codes for CASKIAGSSYNEQFF.

The chain joins TRBV6-1 to TRBJ1-1; unclear D gene. Germline V gene sequence: CDR1 MNHNS, CDR2 SASEGT. The CDR3 runs 13 residues. Trimming removed 7 bases at V and 3 bases at J, with 12 bases between. The CDR3 DNA reads TGTGCCAGCAACAAAGAGGGCGACACTGAAGCTTTCTTT. It yields the protein CASNKEGDTEAFF.

The rearrangement joins TRBV4-1 to TRBJ1-1; perhaps TRBD1 as D (5 bases). Trimming removed 0 bases from V and 11 bases from J, with 16 bases in between. Germline V CDR1 and CDR2: MGHRA, YSYEKL. The length of the CDR3 is 14 residues. The CDR3 reads CASSQDRGVFKAFF. CDR3 nucleotide sequence: TGCGCCAGCAGCCAAGATCGGGGGGTTTTTAAGGCTTTCTTT.

This clone was observed a few times. The V call is TRBV4-3, the J call TRBJ2-7; D is possibly TRBD2 (6 bases). Germline-derived CDR1 and CDR2 are LGHNA and YSLEER. Trimming took 3 bases from V and 5 from J, leaving 14 bases between them. The length of the CDR3 is 14 residues. The CDR3 here is CASSQGRQGHEQYF. For the CDR3, the DNA is TGCGCCAGCAGCCAGGGGAGGCAGGGCCACGAGCAGTACTTC.

With regard to this clone: A junction end diverges from the germline sequence, so it may reflect a read error. The V gene is TRBV7-7, the J gene TRBJ2-1, with 8 bases aligning to TRBD2. The CDR3 loop spans 14 amino acids. Germline V gives CDR1 SSHAT, CDR2 FNYEAQ (reference sequence). The CDR3 is CASSSGGAYNEQFF. The CDR3 DNA reads TGTGCTAGCAGCTCCGGGGGGGCCTACAATGAGCAGTTCTTC.

The chain combines TRBV18 with TRBJ2-5, with D possibly matching TRBD2 (6 bases). This CDR3 has 13 amino acids. The germline V gene has CDR1 KGHSH and CDR2 LQKENI. V was pared by 4 bases and J by 7 bases, with 13 bases between. CDR3 in amino acids: CASSHGGSATQYF. CDR3 nucleotide sequence: TGTGCCAGCTCACACGGGGGTTCGGCGACCCAGTACTTC.

This chain links TRBV23-1 with TRBJ2-1; possible D gene TRBD1, 5 bases. TRBV23-1 is identified as an open reading frame with a role that is uncertain. V lost 1 base and J 0 bases, leaving 10 bases between the germline ends. The CDR3 is 16 amino acids. The CDR3 loop reads CASSQFDSLSYNEQFF. The CDR3 coding sequence is TGCGCCAGCAGTCAATTTGACAGCCTCTCCTACAATGAGCAGTTCTTC.

This clone occurred a few times. In DNA, the CDR3 is TGTGCCAGTAGCAGGGACAGGGGGAGTTATAATTCACCCCTCCACTTT. Translated, it gives CASSRDRGSYNSPLHF. This rearrangement joins TRBV19 to TRBJ1-6; 11 bases are a match to TRBD1. The germline gives CDR1 LNHDA, CDR2 SQIVND (reference sequence). Germline trimming cut 6 bases from V and 4 bases from J; bases unmatched to any gene: 5. The CDR3 has 16 amino acids.